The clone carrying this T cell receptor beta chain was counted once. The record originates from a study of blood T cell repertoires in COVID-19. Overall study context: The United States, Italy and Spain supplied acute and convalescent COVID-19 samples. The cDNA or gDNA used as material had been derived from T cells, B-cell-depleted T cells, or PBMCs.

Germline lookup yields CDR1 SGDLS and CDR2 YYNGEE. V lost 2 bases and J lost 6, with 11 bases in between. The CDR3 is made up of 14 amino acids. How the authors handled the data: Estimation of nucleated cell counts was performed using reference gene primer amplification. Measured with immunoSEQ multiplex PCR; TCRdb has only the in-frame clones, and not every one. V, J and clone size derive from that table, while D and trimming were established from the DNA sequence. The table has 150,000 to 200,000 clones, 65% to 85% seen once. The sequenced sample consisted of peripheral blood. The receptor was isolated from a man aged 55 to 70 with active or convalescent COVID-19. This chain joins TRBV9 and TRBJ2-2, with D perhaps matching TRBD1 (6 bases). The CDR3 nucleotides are TGTGCCAGCAGCGTTACACAGGGACCCGGGGAGCTGTTTTTT. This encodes CASSVTQGPGELFF. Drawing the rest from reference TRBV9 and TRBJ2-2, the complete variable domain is DSGVTQTPKHLITATGQRVTLRCSPRSGDLSVYWYQQSLDQGLQFLIQYYNGEERAKGNILERFSAQQFPDLHSELNLSSLELGDSALYFCASSVTQGPGELFFGEGSRLTVL.